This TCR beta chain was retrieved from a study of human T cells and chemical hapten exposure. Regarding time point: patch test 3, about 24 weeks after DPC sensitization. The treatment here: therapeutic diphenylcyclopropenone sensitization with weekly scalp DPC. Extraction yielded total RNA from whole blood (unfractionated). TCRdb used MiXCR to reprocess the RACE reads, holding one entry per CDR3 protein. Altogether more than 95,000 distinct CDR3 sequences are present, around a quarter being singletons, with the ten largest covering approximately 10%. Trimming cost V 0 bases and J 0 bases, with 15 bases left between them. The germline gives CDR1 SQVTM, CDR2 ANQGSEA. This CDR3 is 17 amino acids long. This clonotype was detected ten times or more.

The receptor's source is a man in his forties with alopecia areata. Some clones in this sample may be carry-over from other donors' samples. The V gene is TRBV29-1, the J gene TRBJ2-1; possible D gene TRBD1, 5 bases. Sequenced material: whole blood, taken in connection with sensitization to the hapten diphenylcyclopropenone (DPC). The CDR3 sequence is CSVEDGHRMSSYNEQFF. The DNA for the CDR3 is TGCAGCGTTGAAGATGGGCACAGGATGAGCTCCTACAATGAGCAGTTCTTC.